This T cell receptor (beta chain) was obtained from a study of blood T cells in healthy people across ages. Primers used in a second PCR of about 7 to 11 cycles were a sample-barcoded 5' primer and a J-beta primer mix. Via MiXCR, TCRdb re-called the 5' RACE reads, giving one row per CDR3 protein. The sample yields hundreds of thousands of distinct CDR3 sequences, 45% to 60% seen once. There are 15 residues in the CDR3. The germline gives CDR1 SNHLY, CDR2 FYNNEI. V lost 10 bases to trimming and J lost 1 base, with 17 bases between them. This clonotype was counted only a few times. The TCR originated in a woman older than 75 in good health. The chain uses TRBV2 and TRBJ1-5; D might be TRBD1 (5 bases). The sequenced sample was blood. CDR3 nucleotides: TGTGCCAACAGAGAGACCGACAGCAGCAATCAGCCCCAGCATTTT. Amino acids: CANRETDSSNQPQHF.